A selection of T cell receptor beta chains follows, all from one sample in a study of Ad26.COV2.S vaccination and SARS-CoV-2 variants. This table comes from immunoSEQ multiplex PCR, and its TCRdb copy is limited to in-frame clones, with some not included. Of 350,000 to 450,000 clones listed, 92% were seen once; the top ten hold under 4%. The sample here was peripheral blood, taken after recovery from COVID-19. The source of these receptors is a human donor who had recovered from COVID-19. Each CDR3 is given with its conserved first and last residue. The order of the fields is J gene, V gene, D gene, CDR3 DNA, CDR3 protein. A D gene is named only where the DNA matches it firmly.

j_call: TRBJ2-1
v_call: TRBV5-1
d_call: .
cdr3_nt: TGCGCCAGCAGCTCAGGGTTCGGAAGCTCCTACAATGAGCAGTTCTTC
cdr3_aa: CASSSGFGSSYNEQFF

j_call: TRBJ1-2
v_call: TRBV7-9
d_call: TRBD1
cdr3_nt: TGTGCCAGCAGCATTATATCCGGGACAGCTTATGGCTACACCTTC
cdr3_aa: CASSIISGTAYGYTF

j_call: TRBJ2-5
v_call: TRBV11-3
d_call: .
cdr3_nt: TGTGCCAGCAGCTTAGGAATTCCGGGGTCAGGGGCCAAAGAGACCCAGTACTTC
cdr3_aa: CASSLGIPGSGAKETQYF

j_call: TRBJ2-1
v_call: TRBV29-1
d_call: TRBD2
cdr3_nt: TGCAGCGTCAACCCGGGGGGTTCCTCCCTCAATGAGCAGTTCTTC
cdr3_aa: CSVNPGGSSLNEQFF

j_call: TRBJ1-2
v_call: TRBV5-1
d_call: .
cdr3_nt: TGCGCCAGCAGACCCGGGGCTAACTATGGCTACACCTTC
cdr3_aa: CASRPGANYGYTF

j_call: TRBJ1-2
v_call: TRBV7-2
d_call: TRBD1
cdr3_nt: TGTGCCAGCAGCTCACCGGGAATTGGGGACAGGGAACAATCCTATGGCTACACCTTC
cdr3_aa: CASSSPGIGDREQSYGYTF

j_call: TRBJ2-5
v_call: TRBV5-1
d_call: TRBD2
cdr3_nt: TGCGCCAGCACTCTTCGACTAGCCGGCGAGACCCAGTACTTC
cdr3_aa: CASTLRLAGETQYF

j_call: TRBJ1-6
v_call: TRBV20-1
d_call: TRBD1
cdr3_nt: TGCAGTGCTAGTCCCGAGACAGGGGTAAATTCACCCCTCCACTTT
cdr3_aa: CSASPETGVNSPLHF

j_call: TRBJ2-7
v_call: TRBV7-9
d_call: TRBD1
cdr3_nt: TGTGCCAGCAGCGGAACGACAGGGGACGGGTACGAGCAGTACTTC
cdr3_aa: CASSGTTGDGYEQYF

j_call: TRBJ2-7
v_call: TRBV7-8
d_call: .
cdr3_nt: TGTGCCAGCAGCCGAGACGCCAGGCCAGGGTACGAGCAGTACTTC
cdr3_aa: CASSRDARPGYEQYF

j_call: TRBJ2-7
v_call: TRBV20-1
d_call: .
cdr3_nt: TGCAGTGTTCTCACGAGTGGCGAGCAGTACTTC
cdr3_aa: CSVLTSGEQYF

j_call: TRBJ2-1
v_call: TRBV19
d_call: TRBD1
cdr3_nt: TGTGCCAGTAGTATACAGGGGGCGCAGAGTAATGAGCAGTTCTTC
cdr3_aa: CASSIQGAQSNEQFF

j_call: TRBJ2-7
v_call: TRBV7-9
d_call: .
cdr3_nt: TGTGCCAGCAGCGTCAGTGGGGCAGGCTCCTACGAGCAGTACTTC
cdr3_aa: CASSVSGAGSYEQYF

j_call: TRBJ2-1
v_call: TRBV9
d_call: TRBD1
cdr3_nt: TGTGCCAGCAGCGAGACAGGGGATGCCTACAATGAGCAGTTCTTC
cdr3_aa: CASSETGDAYNEQFF

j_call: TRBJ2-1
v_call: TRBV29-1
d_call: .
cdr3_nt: TGCAGCGCCCGGAACAATGAGCAGTTCTTC
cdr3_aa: CSARNNEQFF

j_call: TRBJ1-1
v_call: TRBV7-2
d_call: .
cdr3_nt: TGTGCCAGCAGCTTAAGAAGGGACACCCAATGGGACTTT
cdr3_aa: CASSLRRDTQWDF

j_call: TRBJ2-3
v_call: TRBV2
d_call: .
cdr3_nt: TGTGCCAGCAGGGATACCGCCGCTAGCAGAACGCAGTATTTT
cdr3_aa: CASRDTAASRTQYF

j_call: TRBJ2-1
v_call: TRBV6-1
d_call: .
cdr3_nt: TGTGCCAGCAGTGAACACGTGTGGAGTTTCAATGAGCAGTTCTTC
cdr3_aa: CASSEHVWSFNEQFF

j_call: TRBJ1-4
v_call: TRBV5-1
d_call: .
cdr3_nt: TGCGCCAGCAGCCACGGGTCGACCGAAGCCGAAAAACTGTTTTTT
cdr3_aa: CASSHGSTEAEKLFF

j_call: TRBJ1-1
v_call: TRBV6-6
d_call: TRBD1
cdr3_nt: TGTGCCAGCAGCCACAGGGGGATGGACACTGAAGCTTTCTTT
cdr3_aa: CASSHRGMDTEAFF

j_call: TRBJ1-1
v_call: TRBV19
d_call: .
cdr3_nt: TGTGCCAGTACCGCGGGACGGAGGAACACTGAAGCTTTCTTT
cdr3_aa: CASTAGRRNTEAFF

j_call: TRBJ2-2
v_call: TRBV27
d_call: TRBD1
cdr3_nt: TGTGCCAGCAGTTCCGGGACAGGGGGCACCGGGGAGCTGTTTTTT
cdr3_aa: CASSSGTGGTGELFF

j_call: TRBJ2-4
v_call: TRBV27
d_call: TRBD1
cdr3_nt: TGTGCCAGCCGGGGACAGGGCCAAGATGAACTAGCCAAAAACATTCAGTACTTC
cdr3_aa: CASRGQGQDELAKNIQYF

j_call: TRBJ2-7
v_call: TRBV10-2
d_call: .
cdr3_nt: TGCGCCAGCAGAACAACACCCCGTACAGGGATCTCCTACGAGCAGTACTTC
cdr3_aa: CASRTTPRTGISYEQYF

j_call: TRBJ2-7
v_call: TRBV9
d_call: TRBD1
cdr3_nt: TGTGCCAGCAGCCGACAGGGTATCGACGAGCAGTACTTC
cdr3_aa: CASSRQGIDEQYF

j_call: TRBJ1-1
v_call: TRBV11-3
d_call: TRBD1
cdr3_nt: TGTGCCAGCAGCTTAGGAGGGGGCAGAGGGGCTTTCTTT
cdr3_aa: CASSLGGGRGAFF